These 32 T cell receptor beta chains share one sample of origin, sequenced in a study of shared clonotypes between healthy human individuals. CD45RO negativity and positive selection for CCR7 defined naive CD8 cells, a population that excluded terminally differentiated effector memory CD45RA+ cells. TCRdb keeps only in-frame clones here, not all; method: immunoSEQ multiplex PCR. This table has around 2.1 million clones, under 95% appearing once. Material: naive CD8+ T cells from PBMCs. Source of these receptors: a man between 18 and 35 years old in good health. Some clones in this sample may be carry-over from other donors' samples.

The table lists this clone with a few counts. The chain has TRBV30 and TRBJ1-5; TRBD1 matches at 7 bases. Trimming at V came to 3 bases and at J to 5 bases, leaving 7 bases not matched to a gene. From germline, CDR1 is GTSNPN and CDR2 SVGIG (reference sequence). This CDR3 contains 14 residues. DNA for the CDR3: TGTGCCTGGAGGGAGAAGGGGGCGGATCAGCCCCAGCATTTT. Amino acids: CAWREKGADQPQHF.

The chain is built from TRBV9 and TRBJ2-1, with TRBD2 identical over 9 bases. V was pared by 1 base and J by 8 bases, with 13 bases of the junction left unmatched. The CDR3 runs 17 residues. Germline-derived CDR1 and CDR2 are SGDLS and YYNGEE. The CDR3 DNA reads as TGTGCCAGCAGCGTACCCACCGGGACTAGCTCTATCGATGAGCAGTTCTTC. This encodes CASSVPTGTSSIDEQFF.

As to this clone: Within the sample, other DNA sequences also encode this same CDR3. The genes are TRBV7-9 and TRBJ2-7; D may be TRBD2 (6 bases). Germline CDR1 SEHNR, CDR2 FQNEAQ (reference sequence). The CDR3 runs 13 residues. Trimming pared 3 bases from V and 4 bases from J, leaving 10 bases between. The CDR3 loop is CASSFGGSYEQYF. The CDR3 nucleotides are TGTGCCAGCAGCTTCGGAGGGTCATACGAGCAGTACTTC.

The J gene is TRBJ2-1, the V gene TRBV13, with 8 bases fitting TRBD1. The CDR3 totals 13 residues. After removal of 5 bases from V and 4 bases from J, the junction contained 1 base not matched to a gene. Germline V CDR1 and CDR2: PRHDT, FYEKMQ (reference sequence). The CDR3 bases are TGTGCCAGCAGCCGACAGGGGTACAATGAGCAGTTCTTC. Translating gives CASSRQGYNEQFF. Filled out from reference TRBV13 and TRBJ2-1, the complete variable domain reads AAGVIQSPRHLIKEKRETATLKCYPIPRHDTVYWYQQGPGQDPQFLISFYEKMQSDKGSIPDRFSAQQFSDYHSELNMSSLELGDSALYFCASSRQGYNEQFFGPGTRLTVL.

V is TRBV28 and J is TRBJ2-7; 8 bases match TRBD2. Germline values: CDR1 MDHEN, CDR2 SYDVKM. CDR3 size: 15 residues. The ends lost 5 bases at V and 5 bases at J; junction bases unmatched: 11. DNA for the CDR3: TGTGCCAGCAGTCCGAATAGCGGGATGTCGAACGAGCAGTACTTC. Its protein product is CASSPNSGMSNEQYF.

This chain links TRBV27 with TRBJ2-2; TRBD2 aligns across 14 bases. With V trimmed by 5 bases and J by 3 bases, 5 bases remained unmatched. The CDR3 is made up of 17 amino acids. In germline, CDR1 is MNHEY, CDR2 SMNVEV (reference sequence). The CDR3 protein is CASSPLGLAGDTGELFF. CDR3 in DNA: TGTGCCAGCAGTCCCTTGGGACTAGCGGGAGACACCGGGGAGCTGTTTTTT.

This chain links TRBV6-5 with TRBJ2-5; D is possibly TRBD1 (5 bases). The CDR3 is made up of 15 amino acids. Looked up from germline, CDR1 is MNHEY and CDR2 is SVGAGI. The V end lost 5 bases, the J end lost 5 bases, and 18 bases lay between the germline ends. DNA of the CDR3: TGTGCCAGCAGTGCTTGGACAAGTGGTGGGGAGACCCAGTACTTC. Its protein is CASSAWTSGGETQYF.

CDR3 loop: CASSVGNGRAHNEQFF. As DNA, the CDR3 is TGTGCCAGCAGCGTAGGGAACGGGAGGGCCCACAATGAGCAGTTCTTC. V gene TRBV9 combines with J gene TRBJ2-1, with 8 nucleotides matching TRBD2. Germline V lookup: CDR1 SGDLS, CDR2 YYNGEE. Losses at the gene ends were 0 bases for V and 5 bases for J; bases not matched to a gene: 7. The CDR3 spans 16 residues.

This rearrangement joins TRBV4-3 to TRBJ1-1; TRBD1 might be the D (5 bases). CDR1 and CDR2 (germline): LGHNA, YSLEER. The CDR3 is made up of 16 amino acids. Trimming left V 0 bases short and J 5 bases short, with 16 bases between. DNA for the CDR3: TGCGCCAGCAGCCAAGATCCTAAGGGGAGGAGAACTGAAGCTTTCTTT. Amino acids: CASSQDPKGRRTEAFF.

This chain connects TRBV7-9 to TRBJ1-1; unclear D gene. With 1 base removed from V and 6 bases from J, the gap between germline ends came to 12 bases. The germline V gene has CDR1 SEHNR and CDR2 FQNEAQ (reference sequence). This CDR3 has 14 amino acids. CDR3 sequence: CASSLVSGHAEAFF. The CDR3 DNA sequence: TGTGCCAGCAGCTTAGTTAGCGGGCACGCTGAAGCTTTCTTT.

The chain couples TRBV30 to TRBJ2-7, with 9 bases fitting TRBD1. The germline V gene encodes CDR1 GTSNPN and CDR2 SVGIG (reference sequence). CDR3 length: 13 residues. V lost 6 bases and J lost 2; bases outside the gene matches: 5. CDR3 nucleotide sequence: TGTGCCTGCAGGCGGACAGGGGCCTACGAGCAGTACTTC. It yields the protein CACRRTGAYEQYF.

On this clone: The sample holds other DNA sequences that translate to the same CDR3. The rearrangement joins TRBV27 to TRBJ1-4; the D gene is possibly TRBD1 (5 bases). CDR1 MNHEY and CDR2 SMNVEV come from the germline V gene (reference sequence). The germline V and J ends were trimmed by 5 bases and 8 bases, with 15 bases remaining between them. The CDR3 has 14 amino acids. The CDR3 protein is CASSPRVGNEKLFF. The CDR3 DNA reads TGTGCCAGCAGTCCCAGGGTTGGAAACGAAAAACTGTTTTTT.

This clone was counted once. The J gene is TRBJ1-2, the V gene TRBV19; a weak D match, TRBD1 (5 bases). Germline CDR1 LNHDA, CDR2 SQIVND (reference sequence). The CDR3 sequence is 15 residues long. V was cut by 4 bases and J by 0 bases, with 12 bases left in between. The CDR3 reads CASSTGQGANYGYTF. Written as DNA, the CDR3 is TGTGCCAGTAGTACAGGCCAAGGGGCTAACTATGGCTACACCTTC.

This clone was picked up one time. The chain has TRBV7-9 and TRBJ1-2; D is unresolved. Germline-derived CDR1 and CDR2 are SEHNR and FQNEAQ (reference sequence). The CDR3 consists of 13 residues. Between the trimmed V and J ends, which lost 5 bases and 4 bases, there was a span of 11 bases. Here the CDR3 reads CASSAVSSYGYTF. The CDR3, as DNA: TGTGCCAGCAGCGCGGTTTCGAGCTATGGCTACACCTTC.

The chain carries TRBV19 and TRBJ2-1; D ambiguous. The V end lost 5 bases, the J end lost 7 bases, and 6 bases lay between the germline ends. This CDR3 has 11 residues. Germline-derived CDR1 and CDR2 are LNHDA and SQIVND (reference sequence). The CDR3 sequence: CASSFKNEQFF. The CDR3 nucleotides are TGTGCCAGTAGTTTTAAGAATGAGCAGTTCTTC.

This rearrangement joins TRBV7-9 to TRBJ2-3; 10 nucleotides agree with TRBD2. With V trimmed by 2 bases and J by 5 bases, 10 bases remained unmatched. CDR1 is SEHNR and CDR2 is FQNEAQ in the germline V gene (reference sequence). The CDR3 runs to 17 residues. The CDR3 DNA sequence: TGTGCCAGCAGCTTATCTAGCGGGGGCGGTTCATTAGATACGCAGTATTTT. It yields the protein CASSLSSGGGSLDTQYF.

CDR3 residues: CAWSVGPAAFYGYTF. DNA for the CDR3: TGTGCCTGGAGTGTAGGGCCAGCGGCATTCTATGGCTACACCTTC. The genes are TRBV30 and TRBJ1-2, with no clear D. Trimming left V 0 bases short and J 4 bases short, with 15 bases between. The CDR3 is made up of 15 amino acids. Germline CDR1 and CDR2: GTSNPN and SVGIG (reference sequence).

This sequence joins TRBV27 and TRBJ2-7; perhaps TRBD2 as D (6 bases). From germline, CDR1 is MNHEY and CDR2 SMNVEV (reference sequence). Trimming took 5 bases from V and 3 from J, leaving 14 bases between them. This CDR3 has 14 amino acids. The CDR3 bases are TGTGCCAGCAGTCTCGGGACTCGGGACTACGAGCAGTACTTC. Its translation: CASSLGTRDYEQYF.

The chain joins TRBV15 to TRBJ2-7; 12 nucleotides line up with TRBD1. This CDR3 is 14 amino acids long. V lost 3 bases and J lost 6; bases outside the gene matches: 3. The germline gives CDR1 LNHNV, CDR2 YYDKDF (reference sequence). CDR3 in DNA: TGTGCCACCAGCAGCCGGGACAGGGGGCTCGAGCAGTACTTC. Its translation is CATSSRDRGLEQYF.

The V gene is TRBV6-1, the J gene TRBJ1-1; 11 bases are a match to TRBD1. CDR3 length: 13 residues. Germline trimming cut 3 bases from V and 11 bases from J; bases unmatched to any gene: 5. Germline V lookup: CDR1 MNHNS, CDR2 SASEGT. The CDR3, as DNA: TGTGCCAGCAGTGAGAGGACAGGGGGCAGGGCTTTCTTT. Protein: CASSERTGGRAFF.

The chain carries TRBV7-9 and TRBJ2-7, with TRBD1 matching 7 bases. V gave up 3 bases and J gave up 0 bases; unmatched junction bases: 5. Germline V lookup: CDR1 SEHNR, CDR2 FQNEAQ (reference sequence). The CDR3 covers 15 residues. The DNA of the CDR3 is TGTGCCAGCAGCTTTTATCGGGACAGCTCCTACGAGCAGTACTTC. The encoded protein is CASSFYRDSSYEQYF.

On this clone itself: This CDR3 is also generated by other DNA sequences in the sample. The chain carries TRBV27 and TRBJ1-1; D may be TRBD1 (5 bases). The length of the CDR3 is 13 residues. V was pared by 5 bases and J by 1 base, with 8 bases between. Per the germline V gene, CDR1 is MNHEY and CDR2 is SMNVEV (reference sequence). The DNA for the CDR3 is TGTGCCAGCAGTACAGGAAGGAACACTGAAGCTTTCTTT. Translated, it gives CASSTGRNTEAFF.

This clone has more than one count but fewer than ten. This sequence joins TRBV6-4 and TRBJ1-5; D remains unclear. Trimming removed 5 bases from V and 6 bases from J, with 11 bases in between. The germline CDR1 and CDR2 sequences are MRHNA and SNTAGT. The CDR3 totals 13 residues. CDR3 in DNA: TGTGCCAGCAGTCCAAAGGTGGGTCAGCCCCAGCATTTT. Translation: CASSPKVGQPQHF.

The chain employs TRBV4-1 and TRBJ2-3, with 12 positions matching TRBD2. From germline, CDR1 is MGHRA and CDR2 YSYEKL. The CDR3 is made up of 15 amino acids. V lost 4 bases to trimming and J lost 8 bases; unmatched junction nucleotides: 7. The CDR3 coding sequence is TGCGCCAGCAGCCGACCGACTAGCGGGAGTGCTACGCAGTATTTT. This codes for CASSRPTSGSATQYF.

This chain links TRBV4-1 with TRBJ1-2; D perhaps matches TRBD1 (6 bases). Trimming left V 3 bases short and J 6 bases short, with 20 bases between. The germline gives CDR1 MGHRA, CDR2 YSYEKL. The CDR3 is made up of 16 amino acids. The CDR3: CASSQTRRGAQDGYTF. CDR3 coding DNA: TGCGCCAGCAGCCAGACCCGCCGGGGGGCGCAGGATGGCTACACCTTC.

This clone has only one observation. The chain couples TRBV28 to TRBJ1-2; 7 bases line up with TRBD1. Germline CDR1 is MDHEN and CDR2 is SYDVKM. Unmatched junction bases numbered 4, after V lost 2 bases and J lost 4 bases. The CDR3 runs to 14 residues. The CDR3 is CASSLTGVVYGYTF. CDR3 nucleotide sequence: TGTGCCAGCAGTTTAACAGGGGTTGTCTATGGCTACACCTTC.

The chain couples TRBV10-1 to TRBJ2-7, with 9 bases identical to TRBD1. CDR3 length equals 16 residues. V shed 0 bases, J shed 2 bases, and the junction held 5 bases outside the gene matches. Germline V gene lookup returns CDR1 WNHNN and CDR2 SYGVQD (reference sequence). The CDR3 region has the DNA TGCGCCAGCAGTGAGTCCGGGACAGGGTACGCCTACGAGCAGTACTTC. It is translated as CASSESGTGYAYEQYF.

The sample holds a few counts of this clone. The sample contains more than one DNA sequence encoding this CDR3. This rearrangement joins TRBV2 to TRBJ2-7; D is perhaps TRBD2 (6 bases). The CDR3 covers 11 residues. The V end was cut by 8 bases, the J end by 2 bases, with 7 bases between. Germline V gene lookup returns CDR1 SNHLY and CDR2 FYNNEI. The CDR3 loop reads CASGGTYEQYF. In nucleotides, the CDR3 is TGTGCCAGCGGGGGGACCTACGAGCAGTACTTC.

The V and J genes are TRBV4-1 and TRBJ2-3; 11 bases line up with TRBD1. Unmatched junction bases numbered 5, after V lost 3 bases and J lost 6 bases. Germline V gene lookup returns CDR1 MGHRA and CDR2 YSYEKL. The CDR3 covers 15 residues. The CDR3 coding sequence is TGCGCCAGCAGCCACGGACAGGGGGCTAGGGATACGCAGTATTTT. Translated, it gives CASSHGQGARDTQYF.

The chain carries TRBV28 and TRBJ2-5, with 9 bases identical to TRBD2. Looked up from germline, CDR1 is MDHEN and CDR2 is SYDVKM. J gave up 3 bases and V 1 base, and 6 bases lay outside the gene matches. This CDR3 is 16 amino acids long. CDR3 sequence reads: CASSLLGGRAEETQYF. The DNA of the CDR3 is TGTGCCAGCAGTTTATTGGGCGGGAGGGCCGAAGAGACCCAGTACTTC. Together with reference TRBV28 and TRBJ2-5, the CDR3 gives the full variable domain: DVKVTQSSRYLVKRTGEKVFLECVQDMDHENMFWYRQDPGLGLRLIYFSYDVKMKEKGDIPEGYSVSREKKERFSLILESASTNQTSMYLCASSLLGGRAEETQYFGPGTRLLVL.

The V call is TRBV30, the J call TRBJ1-1; possible D gene TRBD1, 6 bases. CDR1 and CDR2 (germline): GTSNPN, SVGIG (reference sequence). With 0 bases removed from V and 7 bases from J, the gap between germline ends came to 12 bases. The CDR3 loop spans 13 amino acids. The CDR3 here is CAWSVGGAVEAFF. The CDR3 DNA is TGTGCCTGGAGTGTTGGGGGGGCAGTTGAAGCTTTCTTT.

The chain combines TRBV28 with TRBJ2-1, with 11 positions matching TRBD2. Trimming removed 6 bases from V and 7 bases from J; junction bases left unmatched: 5. Germline V gives CDR1 MDHEN, CDR2 SYDVKM. This CDR3 is built from 14 residues. The CDR3 sequence: CASRLAGEHNEQFF. CDR3 nucleotide sequence: TGTGCCAGCAGACTAGCGGGAGAGCATAATGAGCAGTTCTTC.